These 29 T cell receptor beta chains share one sample of origin, sequenced in a study of CD8 T cells in ankylosing spondylitis. TCRdb re-called the 5' RACE reads through MiXCR, storing one row per CDR3 protein. The table has approximately 92,000 distinct CDR3 sequences, about 9% seen once; the top ten hold approximately 5.5%. Sequenced: blood, either unsorted or a sorted T cell fraction (not recorded which). All receptors come from a male donor with ankylosing spondylitis or in good health (not recorded which).

This clonotype was observed at least ten times. The chain couples TRBV12-3 or TRBV12-4 to TRBJ1-1; TRBD1 matches 7 bases. The CDR3 totals 15 residues. The trim removed 5 bases at V and 1 base at J, leaving 7 bases unmatched. The CDR3 sequence is CASSTPTGANTEAFF. Here the CDR3 DNA reads TGTGCCAGCAGTACCCCCACAGGGGCGAACACTGAAGCTTTCTTT.

This clonotype was recorded at least ten times. The chain is built from TRBV7-8 and TRBJ1-4; TRBD1 matches at 9 bases. The CDR3 has 15 amino acids. V shed 4 bases and J 5 bases; nucleotides not matched to a gene: 5. Germline CDR1 SGHVS, CDR2 FQNEAQ. The CDR3 DNA reads as TGTGCCAGCAGCTCCGACGGGACAGGGAATGAAAAACTGTTTTTT. This translates into CASSSDGTGNEKLFF.

This clonotype was counted ten times or more. The J gene is TRBJ2-7, the V gene TRBV28, with D perhaps given as TRBD1 or TRBD2 (5 bases each). Germline V lookup: CDR1 MDHEN, CDR2 SYDVKM. The CDR3 has 14 residues. Trimming cost V 6 bases and J 0 bases, with 12 bases left between them. The CDR3: CASRTGTDSYEQYF. The CDR3 DNA reads TGTGCCAGCAGGACTGGGACGGACTCCTACGAGCAGTACTTC.

This chain connects TRBV18 to TRBJ1-5; 8 nucleotides match TRBD1. Germline values: CDR1 KGHSH, CDR2 LQKENI. V lost 4 bases to trimming and J lost 4 bases; unmatched junction nucleotides: 6. The CDR3 has 15 residues. This chain's CDR3 is CASSQDRADNQPQHF. In DNA form, the CDR3 reads TGTGCCAGCTCACAGGACAGGGCCGATAATCAGCCCCAGCATTTT. Full variable domain (outside the CDR3, taken from reference TRBV18 and TRBJ1-5): NAGVMQNPRHLVRRRGQEARLRCSPMKGHSHVYWYRQLPEEGLKFMVYLQKENIIDESGMPKERFSAEFPKEGPSILRIQQVVRGDSAAYFCASSQDRADNQPQHFGDGTRLSIL.

This clonotype has a count of ten or more. The chain joins TRBV7-9 to TRBJ2-5, with D perhaps matching TRBD1 or TRBD2 (6 bases each). The CDR3 contains 13 residues. CDR1 SEHNR and CDR2 FQNEAQ come from the germline V gene (reference sequence). Trimming pared 10 bases from V and 2 bases from J, leaving 14 bases between. CDR3 region: CANGGTKQETQYF. In DNA form, the CDR3 reads TGTGCCAATGGCGGGACAAAACAAGAGACCCAGTACTTC.

This clonotype was seen many times. CDR3 in amino acids: CASMVRAALYQPQHF. CDR3 nucleotide sequence: TGTGCCAGCATGGTAAGGGCAGCTTTATATCAGCCCCAGCATTTT. The chain combines TRBV27 with TRBJ1-5; D gene uncertain. The CDR3 totals 15 residues. The V and J ends lost 7 bases and 5 bases respectively, with 18 bases between them. Germline values: CDR1 MNHEY, CDR2 SMNVEV (reference sequence).

This chain's CDR3 is CSGKDRPFEAFF. CDR3 nucleotide sequence: TGCAGCGGTAAGGACAGGCCTTTTGAAGCTTTCTTT. V usage is TRBV29-1 and J usage is TRBJ1-1; 7 positions match TRBD1. V lost 7 bases and J lost 7; bases outside the gene matches: 9. CDR1 is SQVTM, CDR2 ANQGSEA, per germline. The CDR3 runs 12 residues. Full variable domain (rest looked up from reference TRBV29-1 and TRBJ1-1): SAVISQKPSRDICQRGTSLTIQCQVDSQVTMMFWYRQQPGQSLTLIATANQGSEATYESGFVIDKFPISRPNLTFSTLTVSNMSPEDSSIYLCSGKDRPFEAFFGQGTRLTVV.

This clonotype was recorded at least ten times. The chain carries TRBV28 and TRBJ2-3; D ambiguous. The CDR3 loop spans 11 amino acids. Germline CDR1 is MDHEN and CDR2 is SYDVKM. Trimming removed 2 bases at V and 11 bases at J, with 8 bases between. The CDR3 protein is CASSLGLLQYF. Written as DNA, the CDR3 is TGTGCCAGCAGTTTAGGGCTTCTGCAGTATTTT.

Of note for this clonotype: This may stem from a read error, because a much larger clone lies one nucleotide away. The chain combines TRBV7-3 with TRBJ1-1; a weak D match, TRBD1 (5 bases). Germline V CDR1 and CDR2: SGHTA, FQGTGA. With 5 bases removed from V and 3 bases from J, the gap between germline ends came to 16 bases. This CDR3 spans 15 amino acids. CDR3 sequence reads: CASSPLGAIDTEAFF. CDR3 coding DNA: TGTGCCAGCAGCCCTCTTGGGGCGATAGACACTGAAGCTTTCTTT.

This clonotype appeared many times. This chain links TRBV5-1 with TRBJ2-1; D gene ambiguous. This CDR3 comprises 11 residues. Per the germline V gene, CDR1 is SGHRS and CDR2 is YFSETQ. V lost 2 bases to trimming and J lost 5 bases, with 2 bases between them. The CDR3 DNA is TGCGCCAGCAGCTTTAACAATGAGCAGTTCTTC. Translating it yields CASSFNNEQFF.

This clonotype was counted at least ten times. The rearrangement joins TRBV29-1 to TRBJ2-7; D possibly corresponds to TRBD1 (5 bases). V shed 4 bases and J shed 1 base, with 5 bases lying between them. Looked up from germline, CDR1 is SQVTM and CDR2 is ANQGSEA. The CDR3 has 11 residues. This CDR3 reads CSVAGSYEQYF. The CDR3 coding sequence is TGCAGCGTTGCAGGGTCCTACGAGCAGTACTTC.

This clonotype was counted ten times or more. The chain is built from TRBV7-3 and TRBJ2-3; 10 bases are shared with TRBD2. The trim removed 5 bases at V and 0 bases at J, leaving 8 bases unmatched. The CDR3 is 17 amino acids. Germline CDR1 reads SGHTA; CDR2 reads FQGTGA. The CDR3 coding sequence is TGTGCCAGCAGCATCTACGGGACTAGCGTTAGCACAGATACGCAGTATTTT. Amino acid sequence: CASSIYGTSVSTDTQYF.

As concerns this clonotype: A much larger clone differs by one base, so this may be a read error. Lacking the conserved final phenylalanine or tryptophan, this CDR3 likely reflects a read error. The gene calls are TRBV29-1 and TRBJ2-1, with D hard to call. V was trimmed by 3 bases and J by 1 base, leaving 13 bases between them. CDR3 length equals 15 residues. CDR1 is SQVTM and CDR2 is ANQGSEA in the germline V gene. The CDR3 spells CSVDPPARSYNEQFL. The CDR3 region has the DNA TGCAGCGTTGATCCTCCGGCTAGGTCCTACAATGAGCAGTTCCTC.

The sample holds many counts of this clonotype. The rearrangement joins TRBV9 to TRBJ2-3; possibly TRBD1 for D (6 bases). Germline V gives CDR1 SGDLS, CDR2 YYNGEE. This CDR3 has 15 amino acids. V shed 1 base and J shed 8 bases, with 17 bases lying between them. The CDR3 nucleotides are TGTGCCAGCAGCGTAAGCGACAGGTTCCCCCTTACGCAGTATTTT. As protein: CASSVSDRFPLTQYF.

This clonotype has at least ten counts. The V and J genes are TRBV7-8 and TRBJ2-2; D is tentatively TRBD1 or TRBD2 (5 bases each). CDR1 and CDR2 (germline): SGHVS, FQNEAQ. The CDR3 contains 15 residues. Deletions cut 5 bases from V and 7 bases from J, with 17 bases between. CDR3 nucleotide sequence: TGTGCCAGCAGCCACTCCGGGACGCTCGTCGGGGAGCTGTTTTTT. It translates to CASSHSGTLVGELFF.

This clonotype has ten or more counts. The V and J genes are TRBV29-1 and TRBJ1-5; 7 positions agree with TRBD1. The length of the CDR3 is 13 residues. Trimming cost V 4 bases and J 5 bases; bases outside gene matches: 5. The germline CDR1 and CDR2 sequences are SQVTM and ANQGSEA. CDR3 DNA: TGCAGCGTTGCGACAGGGAACCATCAGCCCCAGCATTTT. This sequence encodes CSVATGNHQPQHF.

This clonotype was seen ten or more times. This sequence joins TRBV7-9 and TRBJ2-1; D gene uncertain. CDR1 SEHNR and CDR2 FQNEAQ come from the germline V gene (reference sequence). There are 13 residues in the CDR3. V lost 1 base and J lost 6, with 7 bases in between. DNA for the CDR3: TGTGCCAGCAGCTTAGGGCTACCCAATGAGCAGTTCTTC. Translated, it gives CASSLGLPNEQFF.

In regard to this clonotype: This may stem from a read error, because a much larger clone lies one nucleotide away. The V gene is TRBV7-2, the J gene TRBJ1-1; D is ambiguous. CDR1 SGHTA and CDR2 FQGNSA come from the germline V gene. Trimming pared 1 base from V and 4 bases from J, leaving 16 bases between. This CDR3 contains 16 residues. The CDR3 here is CASSLVTTPLSTEAFF. The CDR3 DNA follows: TGTGCCAGCAGCTTAGTGACTACCCCATTGTCCACTGAAGCTTTCTTT.

The sample holds a few counts of this clonotype. DNA for the CDR3: TGTGCCAGCAGTCCGAACAGGGGAGGCCACAATGAGCAGTTCTTC. Translated: CASSPNRGGHNEQFF. This chain joins TRBV6-2 or TRBV6-3 and TRBJ2-1, with a tentative D call TRBD1 (7 bases). Germline CDR1 reads MNHEY; CDR2 reads SVGEGT. The CDR3 runs 15 residues. V was clipped by 5 bases and J by 5 bases, with 16 bases between them.

Ten or more counts support this clonotype. The V gene is TRBV11-2, the J gene TRBJ1-5; D is uncertain. The ends were cut back, 0 bases at V and 4 bases at J, with 10 bases in the middle. This CDR3 has 15 amino acids. Germline V gene lookup returns CDR1 SGHAT and CDR2 FQNNGV. The CDR3 DNA reads as TGTGCCAGCAGCTTAGACGGGCAGTTAAATCAGCCCCAGCATTTT. Protein sequence: CASSLDGQLNQPQHF. Full variable domain (rest looked up from reference TRBV11-2 and TRBJ1-5): EAGVAQSPRYKIIEKRQSVAFWCNPISGHATLYWYQQILGQGPKLLIQFQNNGVVDDSQLPKDRFSAERLKGVDSTLKIQPAKLEDSAVYLCASSLDGQLNQPQHFGDGTRLSIL.

The J gene is TRBJ2-6, the V gene TRBV29-1, with unresolved D. The germline V gene encodes CDR1 SQVTM and CDR2 ANQGSEA. The CDR3 sequence is 17 residues long. The V gene lost 4 bases and the J gene lost 0 bases, with 16 bases spanning the gap. This CDR3 is CSVARTFSLSGANVLTF. In DNA, the CDR3 is TGCAGCGTTGCTCGGACCTTCTCCCTCTCTGGGGCCAACGTCCTGACTTTC.

This chain connects TRBV12-3 or TRBV12-4 to TRBJ2-2, with D maybe TRBD1 (5 bases). Trimming left V 3 bases short and J 6 bases short, with 11 bases between. The CDR3 covers 14 residues. CDR3 in DNA: TGTGCCAGCAGTTTGTTAGGGGATTCCGGGGAGCTGTTTTTT. As protein: CASSLLGDSGELFF.

This clonotype was seen repeatedly, ten times or more. The chain combines TRBV28 with TRBJ2-7; 7 bases are shared with TRBD1. V shed 1 base, J shed 0 bases, and the junction held 3 bases outside the gene matches. Germline lookup yields CDR1 MDHEN and CDR2 SYDVKM. The CDR3 sequence is 15 residues long. Written as DNA, the CDR3 is TGTGCCAGCAGTTTATTGAGACAGGGCTCCTACGAGCAGTACTTC. Its translation: CASSLLRQGSYEQYF.

This clonotype has at least ten counts. The chain couples TRBV5-1 to TRBJ1-5; 8 bases are shared with TRBD1. With 2 bases clipped from V and 7 bases from J, the junction kept 5 bases outside the gene matches. Germline V gene data show CDR1 as SGHRS and CDR2 as YFSETQ. The CDR3 runs to 14 residues. CDR3 coding DNA: TGCGCCAGCAGCTTCGGACAGGGCGGACAGCCCCAGCATTTT. It encodes CASSFGQGGQPQHF.

This clonotype appeared many times. The V gene is TRBV15, the J gene TRBJ2-3, with D unresolved. The CDR3 is 16 residues long. In germline, CDR1 is LNHNV, CDR2 YYDKDF (reference sequence). V lost 1 base and J lost 7, with 18 bases in between. CDR3 residues: CATSRALDLAVYTQYF. The CDR3, as DNA: TGTGCCACCAGCAGAGCCTTAGACCTGGCGGTTTATACGCAGTATTTT.

This clonotype was recorded many times. The chain carries TRBV20-1 and TRBJ2-1, with D possibly being TRBD1 (5 bases). The V gene's germline CDR1 is DFQATT and CDR2 SNEGSKA (reference sequence). V gave up 5 bases and J gave up 0 bases, with 11 bases separating them. The CDR3 extends over 14 amino acids. CDR3 protein: CSARRVSSYNEQFF. Written as DNA, the CDR3 is TGCAGTGCTCGCAGGGTGAGCTCCTACAATGAGCAGTTCTTC.

As for this clonotype: Since a much larger clone is just one base distant, this may be a read error. This sequence joins TRBV24-1 and TRBJ1-6, with 7 bases fitting TRBD1. This CDR3 region has 17 residues. Germline CDR1 KGHDR, CDR2 SFDVKD. For the CDR3, the DNA is TGTGTCACCAGTGATTTAGGAGGGGGCGCTTATAATTCACCTCTCCACTTT. It is translated as CVTSDLGGGAYNSPLHF.

This clonotype appeared many times. The rearrangement joins TRBV28 to TRBJ2-5; 7 nucleotides align to TRBD1. Trimming at V came to 2 bases and at J to 2 bases, leaving 8 bases not matched to a gene. The CDR3 sequence is 16 residues long. Germline loops: CDR1 MDHEN, CDR2 SYDVKM. The CDR3 DNA follows: TGTGCCAGCAGTTTACCCCGGGACAGACCTCAAGAGACCCAGTACTTC. Translating it yields CASSLPRDRPQETQYF.

This clonotype was seen many times. The chain couples TRBV6-5 to TRBJ1-2, with D perhaps matching TRBD1 (5 bases). The CDR3 runs 18 residues. The germline CDR1 and CDR2 sequences are MNHEY and SVGAGI. With 2 bases removed from V and 1 base from J, the gap between germline ends came to 20 bases. CDR3 sequence (DNA): TGTGCCAGCAGTTACGGCGGCGGGGCACGTGAGAATAACTATGGCTACACCTTC. Amino acids: CASSYGGGARENNYGYTF.